This T cell receptor (beta chain) was identified in a study of a mutant IDH1 vaccine in newly diagnosed glioma. Study-wide background: Vaccination started 4-6 weeks after radiotherapy alone, or with temozolomide cycles. Patients previously underwent radiotherapy, temozolomide, or both, and most underwent both. V12 occurred at week 35 and V13 at week 47. General study results and limits: Around 93% of patients showed vaccine-induced immune responses across multiple MHC alleles.

This clone came up a few times. Its antigen is not known. Time point given: week 35, safety follow-up. What each vaccine dose contained was 300 ug of mutant IDH1 20-mer peptide, accompanied by topical imiquimod. Per germline, CDR1 SGHTA and CDR2 FQGNSA. The V gene lost 5 bases and the J gene lost 1 base, with 17 bases spanning the gap. This CDR3 has 16 residues. Clones were read by immunoSEQ multiplex PCR, and TCRdb kept only the in-frame ones, dropping some. Of about 60,000 clones listed, approximately 80% are singletons. This sample comprised PBMCs, obtained from a glioma patient whose treatment included an IDH1 peptide vaccine. The source of this sequence is a man between 40 and 49 years old with glioma. The chain employs TRBV7-2 and TRBJ1-1; D uncertain. The CDR3 bases are TGTGCCAGCAGCCCCGGACGAGGTCGAGGGAACACTGAAGCTTTCTTT. Translation: CASSPGRGRGNTEAFF. Drawing the rest from reference TRBV7-2 and TRBJ1-1, the complete variable domain is GAGVSQSPSNKVTEKGKDVELRCDPISGHTALYWYRQSLGQGLEFLIYFQGNSAPDKSGLPSDRFSAERTGGSVSTLTIQRTQQEDSAVYLCASSPGRGRGNTEAFFGQGTRLTVV.